This T cell receptor beta chain was identified in a study of molecular identifiers for immune sequencing clone quantification. Study-wide findings and caveats: Molecules of identical TCR sharing a barcode could underestimate highly expanded clone sizes.

TCRdb redid the calling of the PCR reads with MiXCR, one entry per CDR3 protein. The sample holds hundreds of thousands of distinct CDR3 sequences, roughly 27% seen once. On this clonotype itself: Its antigen is not known. This may stem from a read error, because a much larger clone lies one nucleotide away.

The CDR3 runs 17 residues. The clonotype comes from a human donor in good health. Some libraries in this study had Jurkat cell RNA spiked in. The rearrangement joins TRBV5-3 to TRBJ1-5, with 8 positions matching TRBD1. TRBV5-3 is identified as an open reading frame with a role that is uncertain. The specimen was naive CD8+ T cells from blood, with Jurkat cell RNA spiked in. Indicated subset: FACS-sorted CD8+CD4-CCR7+CD45RA+ naive T cells. CDR3 protein: CASSLAPPDRGIQPQHF. The CDR3 DNA reads as TGTGCCAGCAGCTTGGCTCCCCCTGACAGGGGCATTCAGCCCCAGCATTTT.